This T cell receptor beta chain was identified in a study of metastatic and nonmetastatic thyroid tumors. Study context: Patients with malignant and benign thyroid disease provided blood and tumor or nodule tissue, whose repertoires were compared.

TCRdb ran MiXCR on the PCR reads. The top ten hold around 3.6% of the sample, which has about 46,000 clones, under 30% seen once. Among the patients, none had received any treatment before thyroid surgery. General study findings and limits: Malignant tumors reportedly showed significantly higher TCR beta diversity than benign nodules in both blood and tumor.

This clone was found many times. What it binds is unknown. V was clipped by 1 base and J by 7 bases, with 14 bases between them. Germline V CDR1 and CDR2: MDHEN, SYDVKM. The CDR3 runs to 15 residues. The receptor's source is a male donor with papillary thyroid cancer or a benign thyroid nodule (not recorded which). Some clones in this sample may be carry-over from other donors' samples. What was sequenced was blood. The chain has TRBV28 and TRBJ1-5; a possible D gene is TRBD1 (5 bases). CDR3 sequence: CASSLLLWGKQPQHF. CDR3 in DNA: TGTGCCAGCAGTTTATTATTATGGGGGAAACAGCCCCAGCATTTT.